This TCR beta chain was recorded in a study of CD8 T cells in ankylosing spondylitis. Study results and limitations: There were earlier reports of some motif variants in reactive arthritis synovial fluid and blood. Within ankylosing spondylitis blood, a TCR beta motif made up of seven to nine highly homologous variants appeared to be characteristic. Researchers report that disease-linked clones proved CD8+ and relatively rare in peripheral blood. Reportedly, disease-linked clones are significantly enriched in ankylosing spondylitis patients' matched synovial fluid.

This clonotype turned up a few times. The antigen remains undetermined. TCRdb recomputed calls from the 5' RACE reads with MiXCR, one row per CDR3 protein. The sample shows just over 350,000 distinct CDR3 sequences, 20% to 25% of them seen only once. V trimming: 6 bases; J trimming: 2 bases; junction bases outside the gene matches: 8. The V gene's germline CDR1 is DFQATT and CDR2 SNEGSKA (reference sequence). This CDR3 has 16 amino acids. V gene TRBV20-1 combines with J gene TRBJ2-2, with 11 nucleotides matching TRBD2. The sequence came from a male donor with ankylosing spondylitis or in good health (not recorded which). Material: blood, either unsorted or a sorted T cell fraction (not recorded which). The CDR3 protein is CSARPLAGGNTGELFF. CDR3 nucleotides: TGCAGTGCCCGACCCCTAGCGGGGGGAAACACCGGGGAGCTGTTTTTT.